The 27 T cell receptor beta chains below come from one sample, sequenced in a study of beta chain features in type 1 diabetes. Points from the study as a whole: In all four CD4+ subsets, TCRB CDR3 length was significantly, moderately reduced in type 1 diabetes.

What these receptors recognize is not known. Expressed TCRB transcripts were sequenced because the entire RNA isolate underwent reverse transcription. The protocol was immunoSEQ multiplex PCR, while the TCRdb copy is restricted to in-frame clones and leaves out a portion. Here the sample spans some 160,000 clones, about 9% being singletons. The sequenced sample was central memory CD4+ T cells from blood. These receptors were collected from a woman in her thirties with type 1 diabetes.

Remarks on this clone: Other DNA sequences in this sample translate to the same CDR3. This chain joins TRBV5-1 and TRBJ2-5, with 9 bases matching TRBD1. The germline V gene encodes CDR1 SGHRS and CDR2 YFSETQ. Trimming cost V 2 bases and J 5 bases; bases outside gene matches: 1. The CDR3 length is 13 residues. The CDR3 DNA reads as TGCGCCAGCAGCTTTGGACAGGGGGAGACCCAGTACTTC. It yields the protein CASSFGQGETQYF.

This clone showed up just a few times. This rearrangement joins TRBV14 to TRBJ2-3; tentatively, D is TRBD2 (5 bases). Per the germline V gene, CDR1 is SGHDN and CDR2 is FVKESK. The CDR3 runs 16 residues. Trimming took 0 bases from V and 7 from J, leaving 17 bases between them. The chain's CDR3 is CASSQEGVAASHTQYF. CDR3 bases: TGTGCCAGCAGCCAAGAGGGAGTAGCAGCCTCACATACGCAGTATTTT.

This chain uses TRBV12-5 with TRBJ2-2; no clear D. CDR3 length: 13 residues. Germline CDR1 and CDR2: LGHNT and FRNRAP. The V end lost 5 bases, the J end lost 6 bases, and 10 bases lay between the germline ends. This chain's CDR3 is CASGQLKAGELFF. The CDR3 DNA reads as TGTGCTAGTGGTCAACTAAAGGCCGGGGAGCTGTTTTTT.

This clone was counted only a few times. The chain recombines TRBV20-1 with TRBJ2-7; D gene ambiguous. V lost 7 bases and J lost 4, with 11 bases in between. Germline CDR1 and CDR2: DFQATT and SNEGSKA (reference sequence). CDR3 length: 11 residues. This CDR3 is CSVVIKYEQYF. In DNA form, the CDR3 reads TGCAGTGTAGTCATCAAATACGAGCAGTACTTC.

This chain uses TRBV30 with TRBJ1-2; TRBD1 aligns across 7 bases. CDR3 length: 12 amino acids. Germline V gene sequence: CDR1 GTSNPN, CDR2 SVGIG (reference sequence). The J segment lost 5 bases and the V segment lost 7 bases, leaving 7 bases of the junction unmatched. CDR3 bases: TGTGCCTCCCGAATACAGGGGTATGGCTACACCTTC. The encoded protein is CASRIQGYGYTF.

This chain connects TRBV29-1 to TRBJ2-7, with 8 bases matching TRBD2. J lost 5 bases, V lost 8 bases, and 11 bases had no gene match. Germline V gene sequence: CDR1 SQVTM, CDR2 ANQGSEA. This CDR3 has 13 residues. The CDR3 coding sequence is TGCAGCACGGGTCGAGCGGGAGCGGACGAGCAGTACTTC. Its protein is CSTGRAGADEQYF.

This clone was counted between two and nine times. The chain carries TRBV5-1 and TRBJ2-2; tentative D call: TRBD1 (6 bases). V was pared by 6 bases and J by 0 bases, with 12 bases between. Germline CDR1 SGHRS, CDR2 YFSETQ. The length of the CDR3 is 15 residues. Here the CDR3 reads CASNMDSANTGELFF. The CDR3 DNA is TGCGCCAGCAATATGGACAGCGCGAACACCGGGGAGCTGTTTTTT.

In this sample, this clone turned up a few times. The chain has TRBV7-9 and TRBJ1-1; D is unresolved. The CDR3 covers 14 residues. Per germline, CDR1 SEHNR and CDR2 FQNEAQ (reference sequence). V shed 5 bases and J shed 4 bases, with 14 bases lying between them. In nucleotides, the CDR3 is TGTGCCAGCAGCCCCCGTACGCGGGGCACTGAAGCTTTCTTT. Its translation: CASSPRTRGTEAFF.

J is TRBJ1-3 and V is TRBV4-1; no clear D. This CDR3 contains 15 residues. Germline CDR1 MGHRA, CDR2 YSYEKL. Trimming cost V 1 base and J 0 bases, with 7 bases left between them. CDR3 amino acids: CASSQGHSSGNTIYF. CDR3 in DNA: TGCGCCAGCAGCCAAGGACACAGCTCTGGAAACACCATATATTTT.

Only a few counts were recorded for this clone. The rearrangement uses TRBV5-6 and TRBJ2-5; D is possibly TRBD2 (6 bases). The CDR3 is 14 amino acids. Trimming left V 4 bases short and J 5 bases short, with 15 bases between. Germline assignment: CDR1 SGHDT and CDR2 YYEEEE. DNA for the CDR3: TGTGCCAGCAGCGGGACGGTACGGGGGGAGACCCAGTACTTC. Translated: CASSGTVRGETQYF. The entire variable domain, with the rest obtained from reference TRBV5-6 and TRBJ2-5, is as follows: DAGVTQSPTHLIKTRGQQVTLRCSPKSGHDTVSWYQQALGQGPQFIFQYYEEEERQRGNFPDRFSGHQFPNYSSELNVNALLLGDSALYLCASSGTVRGETQYFGPGTRLLVL.

The rearrangement joins TRBV2 to TRBJ2-2; no clear D gene. This CDR3 spans 13 amino acids. Germline V lookup: CDR1 SNHLY, CDR2 FYNNEI. Trimming shortened V by 6 bases and J by 3 bases, and 8 bases separated the two germline ends. This CDR3 is CASSGSYTGELFF. The CDR3 nucleotides read TGTGCCAGCAGCGGGTCCTACACCGGGGAGCTGTTTTTT.

The chain carries TRBV25-1 and TRBJ2-5; 11 bases match TRBD2. CDR1 is MGHDK, CDR2 SYGVNS, per germline. J lost 4 bases, V lost 5 bases, and 3 bases had no gene match. This CDR3 is built from 14 residues. The CDR3 nucleotides are TGTGCCAGCAGTTACGGGACTAGCGGAGAGACCCAGTACTTC. Amino acids: CASSYGTSGETQYF.

V is TRBV21-1 and J is TRBJ2-2; TRBD1, as called in the table, went unchecked against the DNA. TRBV21-1 is a listed pseudogene. The CDR3 runs 16 residues. The CDR3 spells CASSLPGTGFTGELFF. The CDR3 nucleotides are TGTGCCAGCAGCTTACCCGGGACAGGCTTCACCGGGGAGCTGTTTTTT.

The J gene is TRBJ1-3, the V gene TRBV5-1; D gene ambiguous. The CDR3 is 15 residues long. Germline V gene data show CDR1 as SGHRS and CDR2 as YFSETQ. V was pared by 1 base and J by 0 bases, with 8 bases between. CDR3 coding DNA: TGCGCCAGCAGCTTGAAGTTCAGCTCTGGAAACACCATATATTTT. Protein: CASSLKFSSGNTIYF.

This clone was counted a single time. The chain recombines TRBV5-1 with TRBJ2-2; D possibly corresponds to TRBD2 (6 bases). The CDR3 covers 14 residues. V lost 7 bases, J lost 5 bases, and 15 bases lay in between. Germline CDR1 is SGHRS and CDR2 is YFSETQ. CDR3 in DNA: TGCGCCAGCGGGACTTTTTTGGGGACCGGGGAGCTGTTTTTT. Translating gives CASGTFLGTGELFF. Complete variable domain (other parts from reference TRBV5-1 and TRBJ2-2): KAGVTQTPRYLIKTRGQQVTLSCSPISGHRSVSWYQQTPGQGLQFLFEYFSETQRNKGNFPGRFSGRQFSNSRSEMNVSTLELGDSALYLCASGTFLGTGELFFGEGSRLTVL.

The chain joins TRBV28 to TRBJ1-5; D gene unclear. The CDR3 sequence is 15 residues long. V lost 3 bases and J lost 4, with 13 bases in between. Per the germline V gene, CDR1 is MDHEN and CDR2 is SYDVKM. CDR3 sequence: CASSLSQPFNQPQHF. DNA of the CDR3: TGTGCCAGCAGTTTGTCACAGCCCTTTAATCAGCCCCAGCATTTT. Full variable domain (rest looked up from reference TRBV28 and TRBJ1-5): DVKVTQSSRYLVKRTGEKVFLECVQDMDHENMFWYRQDPGLGLRLIYFSYDVKMKEKGDIPEGYSVSREKKERFSLILESASTNQTSMYLCASSLSQPFNQPQHFGDGTRLSIL.

The chain uses TRBV30 and TRBJ2-3; D is possibly TRBD2 (5 bases). V lost 4 bases and J lost 0, with 11 bases in between. CDR1 GTSNPN and CDR2 SVGIG come from the germline V gene (reference sequence). This CDR3 region has 14 residues. The CDR3 is CAWTSGTSTDTQYF. Here the CDR3 DNA reads TGTGCCTGGACCAGCGGAACTAGCACAGATACGCAGTATTTT.

V gene TRBV19 combines with J gene TRBJ1-1; perhaps TRBD1 as D (5 bases). Between the trimmed V and J ends, which lost 1 base and 0 bases, there was a span of 6 bases. Germline CDR1 reads LNHDA; CDR2 reads SQIVND (reference sequence). The length of the CDR3 is 14 residues. The CDR3 reads CASSIAGMNTEAFF. The CDR3 DNA sequence: TGTGCCAGTAGTATAGCAGGGATGAACACTGAAGCTTTCTTT.

This clone has only a few counts. V gene TRBV7-9 combines with J gene TRBJ2-5; weak D call: TRBD2 (6 bases). This CDR3 has 13 amino acids. Trimming removed 8 bases at V and 1 base at J, with 11 bases between. Per the germline V gene, CDR1 is SEHNR and CDR2 is FQNEAQ (reference sequence). The CDR3 nucleotides are TGTGCCAGCGACGCGGGAACCCAAGAGACCCAGTACTTC. This sequence encodes CASDAGTQETQYF.

The chain is built from TRBV20-1 and TRBJ2-3, with a possible D match to TRBD2 (5 bases). The V gene lost 3 bases and the J gene lost 14 bases, with 12 bases spanning the gap. The germline V gene encodes CDR1 DFQATT and CDR2 SNEGSKA (reference sequence). The CDR3 consists of 10 residues. The chain's CDR3 is CSASSGLAYF. The CDR3 nucleotides are TGCAGTGCTAGCTCGGGGTTAGCGTATTTT.

This clone has just a few counts. The chain employs TRBV5-4 and TRBJ2-5; tentatively, D is TRBD2 (5 bases). Per the germline V gene, CDR1 is SGHNT and CDR2 is YYREEE (reference sequence). The CDR3 extends over 15 amino acids. V shed 6 bases and J shed 4 bases, with 19 bases lying between them. The CDR3 DNA sequence: TGTGCCAGCACCCCGTCGGTCTCTCGGGGAGAGACCCAGTACTTC. Translation: CASTPSVSRGETQYF.

This clone came up a few times. V and J are TRBV30 and TRBJ1-1; maybe TRBD1 (5 bases). The length of the CDR3 is 14 residues. Per the germline V gene, CDR1 is GTSNPN and CDR2 is SVGIG (reference sequence). V was shortened by 1 base and J by 5 bases, with 14 bases between the two germline ends. Here the CDR3 reads CAWSEGIAVTEAFF. The CDR3, as DNA: TGTGCCTGGAGTGAGGGGATTGCGGTGACTGAAGCTTTCTTT.

This chain links TRBV4-1 with TRBJ1-1, with D uncertain. Trimming took 1 base from V and 0 from J, leaving 9 bases between them. The CDR3 runs 15 residues. Germline V gene data show CDR1 as MGHRA and CDR2 as YSYEKL. The DNA of the CDR3 is TGCGCCAGCAGCCAAGGCGGGTTGATGAACACTGAAGCTTTCTTT. Translation gives CASSQGGLMNTEAFF.

The genes are TRBV28 and TRBJ1-1; D is ambiguous. V lost 3 bases, J lost 6 bases, and 11 bases lay in between. Germline values: CDR1 MDHEN, CDR2 SYDVKM. CDR3 size: 13 residues. CDR3 region: CASSLGGVSEAFF. For the CDR3, the DNA is TGTGCCAGCAGTTTGGGTGGAGTCTCTGAAGCTTTCTTT.

This clone has ten or more counts. DNA for the CDR3: TGTGCCAGTAGTACCTTGGGCGCTCCCTACGAGCAGTACTTC. It specifies CASSTLGAPYEQYF. The V gene is TRBV19, the J gene TRBJ2-7, with no clear D. CDR1 is LNHDA and CDR2 is SQIVND in the germline V gene (reference sequence). V lost 4 bases and J lost 2, with 12 bases in between. The CDR3 has 14 residues.

This clone was observed a handful of times. The chain has TRBV10-3 and TRBJ2-1; TRBD2 matches 10 bases. The CDR3 runs to 14 residues. Germline V lookup: CDR1 ENHRY, CDR2 SYGVKD. J was trimmed by 6 bases and V by 5 bases; bases with no gene match: 4. The CDR3 nucleotides read TGTGCCATCAGTAGCGGGGGGGGCTTCAATGAGCAGTTCTTC. Translating it yields CAISSGGGFNEQFF.

The V gene is TRBV18, the J gene TRBJ2-1; 7 bases are shared with TRBD1. In germline, CDR1 is KGHSH, CDR2 LQKENI. V trimming: 3 bases; J trimming: 7 bases; junction bases outside the gene matches: 9. CDR3 length: 15 residues. CDR3 region: CASSPMETGWNEQFF. In DNA, the CDR3 is TGTGCCAGCTCACCCATGGAGACAGGGTGGAATGAGCAGTTCTTC. Combining the CDR3 with reference TRBV18 and TRBJ2-1 gives the whole variable domain NAGVMQNPRHLVRRRGQEARLRCSPMKGHSHVYWYRQLPEEGLKFMVYLQKENIIDESGMPKERFSAEFPKEGPSILRIQQVVRGDSAAYFCASSPMETGWNEQFFGPGTRLTVL.